A single sample gave rise to the 25 T cell receptor beta chains below, sequenced in a study of OX40 agonist ivuxolimab in advanced cancers. Profiling relied on immunoSEQ multiplex PCR, and the TCRdb table lists in-frame clones only, not all of them. The table includes about 42,000 clones, about 86% detected once. The sequenced sample was CD4+ or CD8+ T cells sorted from blood, obtained in a trial of the OX40 agonist ivuxolimab. Every receptor here comes from an adult with an advanced solid tumor such as melanoma, head and neck, liver or kidney cancer.

The chain uses TRBV15 and TRBJ2-3; D is perhaps TRBD2 (5 bases). The CDR3 has 17 residues. The V gene's germline CDR1 is LNHNV and CDR2 YYDKDF (reference sequence). With 0 bases removed from V and 5 bases from J, the gap between germline ends came to 18 bases. The CDR3 reads CATSRDVGWGVRDTQYF. The CDR3 nucleotides are TGTGCCACCAGCAGAGATGTTGGATGGGGAGTCCGAGATACGCAGTATTTT.

The V gene is TRBV19, the J gene TRBJ2-7; 7 nucleotides line up with TRBD1. V was clipped by 3 bases and J by 5 bases; unmatched bases: 1. Germline CDR1 reads LNHDA; CDR2 reads SQIVND (reference sequence). The CDR3 sequence is 12 residues long. The CDR3 nucleotides are TGTGCCAGTAGTATTGACAGGGACGAGCAGTACTTC. It yields the protein CASSIDRDEQYF.

The J gene is TRBJ2-1, the V gene TRBV4-1; 7 positions agree with TRBD2. The CDR3 sequence is 16 residues long. V lost 0 bases to trimming and J lost 10 bases; unmatched junction nucleotides: 12. Germline lookup yields CDR1 MGHRA and CDR2 YSYEKL. For the CDR3, the DNA is TGCGCCAGCAGCCAAGAGGTGGGAGGGCCTTTCTACGAGCAGTTCTTC. Amino acids: CASSQEVGGPFYEQFF.

The chain has TRBV7-2 and TRBJ1-1; no definite D call. Germline loops: CDR1 SGHTA, CDR2 FQGNSA. CDR3 length: 13 amino acids. The V end was cut by 4 bases, the J end by 4 bases, with 10 bases between. This CDR3 reads CASSYNQATEAFF. Here the CDR3 DNA reads TGTGCCAGCAGCTATAACCAGGCCACTGAAGCTTTCTTT.

This rearrangement joins TRBV6-1 to TRBJ2-7; no reliable D call. The length of the CDR3 is 12 residues. Per the germline V gene, CDR1 is MNHNS and CDR2 is SASEGT. V lost 8 bases and J 2 bases, leaving 10 bases between the germline ends. Written as DNA, the CDR3 is TGTGCCAGCGTGCGGAGTCCCTACGAGCAGTACTTC. As protein: CASVRSPYEQYF.

The chain employs TRBV12-5 and TRBJ2-7; unclear D gene. CDR1 is LGHNT, CDR2 FRNRAP, per germline. V was pared by 2 bases and J by 5 bases, with 13 bases between. There are 14 residues in the CDR3. The chain's CDR3 is CASGLLGRLDEQYF. CDR3 coding DNA: TGTGCTAGTGGTTTGCTGGGCCGACTTGACGAGCAGTACTTC.

The chain is built from TRBV7-9 and TRBJ2-7, with 7 bases aligning to TRBD1. Trimming at V came to 6 bases and at J to 3 bases, leaving 11 bases not matched to a gene. The CDR3 extends over 15 amino acids. In germline, CDR1 is SEHNR, CDR2 FQNEAQ (reference sequence). CDR3 in amino acids: CASSHVRDRNYEQYF. CDR3 nucleotide sequence: TGTGCCAGCAGTCACGTCCGGGACAGAAACTACGAGCAGTACTTC.

The V and J genes are TRBV27 and TRBJ2-7; D not certain. The CDR3 totals 12 residues. The ends were cut back, 7 bases at V and 1 base at J, with 8 bases in the middle. Germline V lookup: CDR1 MNHEY, CDR2 SMNVEV (reference sequence). CDR3 DNA: TGTGCCAGCATCGGCGGATCCTACGAGCAGTACTTC. Translation gives CASIGGSYEQYF.

The rearrangement joins TRBV7-8 to TRBJ1-5; no firm D call. The germline V and J ends were trimmed by 1 base and 7 bases, with 5 bases remaining between them. The germline CDR1 and CDR2 sequences are SGHVS and FQNEAQ. CDR3 length equals 12 residues. The CDR3 protein is CASSLDIQPQHF. The CDR3 DNA reads TGTGCCAGCAGCTTAGATATACAGCCCCAGCATTTT.

V and J are TRBV7-8 and TRBJ2-1; no clear D gene. V was trimmed by 4 bases and J by 0 bases, leaving 13 bases between them. Per germline, CDR1 SGHVS and CDR2 FQNEAQ. CDR3 length: 16 residues. CDR3 amino acids: CASSSPRSISYNEQFF. The CDR3 DNA is TGTGCCAGCAGCTCCCCTCGGAGCATCTCCTACAATGAGCAGTTCTTC.

This clone was seen a single time. The chain couples TRBV6-6 to TRBJ2-1; unclear D gene. The CDR3 consists of 12 residues. Per germline, CDR1 MNHNY and CDR2 SVGAGI (reference sequence). Trimming took 2 bases from V and 6 from J, leaving 5 bases between them. The CDR3 loop reads CASSYGPNEQFF. As DNA, the CDR3 is TGTGCCAGCAGTTACGGGCCCAATGAGCAGTTCTTC.

The chain joins TRBV21-1 to TRBJ2-7; TRBD1, the table's D call, lacks a check against the DNA. TRBV21-1 is a pseudogene. The CDR3 consists of 14 residues. This CDR3 reads CASSPHPDSRRQYF. In DNA form, the CDR3 reads TGTGCCAGCAGCCCCCACCCCGACAGCCGCCGGCAGTACTTC.

This sequence joins TRBV13 and TRBJ2-1, with D maybe TRBD2 (6 bases). The CDR3 has 16 amino acids. V was pared by 3 bases and J by 0 bases, with 12 bases between. Germline V gene sequence: CDR1 PRHDT, CDR2 FYEKMQ (reference sequence). CDR3 sequence reads: CASSLGGMGSYNEQFF. As DNA, the CDR3 is TGTGCCAGCAGCTTGGGGGGTATGGGCTCCTACAATGAGCAGTTCTTC.

The chain couples TRBV4-3 to TRBJ1-2; D perhaps matches TRBD1 (5 bases). In germline, CDR1 is LGHNA, CDR2 YSLEER. The V gene lost 1 base and the J gene lost 4 bases, with 16 bases spanning the gap. This CDR3 has 16 amino acids. The chain's CDR3 is CASSQVRDPSPYGYTF. The CDR3 DNA reads as TGCGCCAGCAGCCAAGTCCGGGACCCTTCGCCCTATGGCTACACCTTC.

V is TRBV5-1 and J is TRBJ1-3; D gene uncertain. The V end lost 3 bases, the J end lost 0 bases, and 19 bases lay between the germline ends. CDR1 and CDR2 (germline): SGHRS, YFSETQ. CDR3 length: 18 residues. In DNA form, the CDR3 reads TGCGCCAGCAGCTCCCCCCCAAATGAGGTTAACTCTGGAAACACCATATATTTT. Residues: CASSSPPNEVNSGNTIYF.

The CDR3 region is CASSPRPGGENDGYTF. For the CDR3, the DNA is TGTGCCAGCAGTCCCCGGCCGGGTGGGGAGAATGATGGCTACACCTTC. The V gene is TRBV6-6, the J gene TRBJ1-2; no firm D call. The CDR3 runs 16 residues. Germline values: CDR1 MNHNY, CDR2 SVGAGI (reference sequence). Trimming cost V 5 bases and J 6 bases, with 22 bases left between them.

This clone turned up a few times. DNA for the CDR3: TGTGCCAGCAGTTCGGGTAATGAAAAACTGTTTTTT. This gives the protein CASSSGNEKLFF. This chain joins TRBV6-5 and TRBJ1-4; no reliable D call. The CDR3 is 12 residues long. Trimming took 4 bases from V and 4 from J, leaving 4 bases between them. The V gene's germline CDR1 is MNHEY and CDR2 SVGAGI.

The CDR3 DNA sequence: TGTGCCAGCAGCCCTGGGGGGGCCAGCTATGGCTACACCTTC. This gives the protein CASSPGGASYGYTF. V and J are TRBV2 and TRBJ1-2; D may be TRBD1 (6 bases). The ends were cut back, 6 bases at V and 4 bases at J, with 15 bases in the middle. CDR1 SNHLY and CDR2 FYNNEI come from the germline V gene. This CDR3 spans 14 amino acids.

V usage is TRBV5-1 and J usage is TRBJ2-3, with 10 positions matching TRBD1. Germline loops: CDR1 SGHRS, CDR2 YFSETQ. The CDR3 length is 17 residues. The ends lost 4 bases at V and 4 bases at J; junction bases unmatched: 12. The CDR3 loop is CASSPFRDRGFADTQYF. The CDR3 DNA reads as TGCGCCAGCAGCCCTTTCCGGGACAGGGGTTTTGCAGATACGCAGTATTTT.

The chain combines TRBV7-9 with TRBJ1-6, with unresolved D. V was cut by 1 base and J by 4 bases, with 5 bases left in between. Germline V gives CDR1 SEHNR, CDR2 FQNEAQ (reference sequence). The CDR3 contains 14 residues. In DNA, the CDR3 is TGTGCCAGCAGCTTAGAGGCTTATAATTCACCCCTCCACTTT. It encodes CASSLEAYNSPLHF.

The chain combines TRBV27 with TRBJ1-1; D is possibly TRBD1 (6 bases). This CDR3 comprises 14 residues. V was cut by 5 bases and J by 6 bases, with 16 bases left in between. Germline V lookup: CDR1 MNHEY, CDR2 SMNVEV (reference sequence). The CDR3 nucleotides read TGTGCCAGCAGTACAGGGACATTAACTGCTGAAGCTTTCTTT. This sequence encodes CASSTGTLTAEAFF.

This chain uses TRBV18 with TRBJ2-3; 9 nucleotides agree with TRBD1. The CDR3 spans 14 residues. CDR1 and CDR2 (germline): KGHSH, LQKENI. Trimming at V came to 3 bases and at J to 7 bases, leaving 5 bases not matched to a gene. The CDR3 nucleotides are TGTGCCAGCTCACCGGGACAGGGAGGCTATACGCAGTATTTT. It codes for CASSPGQGGYTQYF.

The gene calls are TRBV7-9 and TRBJ1-1; the D is unclear. V shed 5 bases and J shed 3 bases, with 22 bases lying between them. The CDR3 length is 17 residues. CDR1 SEHNR and CDR2 FQNEAQ come from the germline V gene (reference sequence). CDR3 in amino acids: CASSISSPERFYTEAFF. CDR3 DNA sequence: TGTGCCAGCAGCATTTCTTCTCCGGAACGCTTTTACACTGAAGCTTTCTTT.

The chain carries TRBV7-9 and TRBJ2-7; D is undetermined. Looked up from germline, CDR1 is SEHNR and CDR2 is FQNEAQ (reference sequence). CDR3 length: 12 amino acids. Deletions cut 8 bases from V and 7 bases from J, with 15 bases between. The CDR3 nucleotides are TGTGCCAGCGGCCCTGGGCTTCTAGAGCAGTACTTC. Amino acid sequence: CASGPGLLEQYF.

This chain joins TRBV13 and TRBJ2-1; 12 positions match TRBD2. Trimming took 2 bases from V and 6 from J; bases not matched to a gene: 14. Germline V gives CDR1 PRHDT, CDR2 FYEKMQ (reference sequence). This CDR3 is built from 19 residues. The CDR3 bases are TGTGCCAGCAGCTTATTGCTAGCGGGGGGGCCCATAACGGCCAATGAGCAGTTCTTC. Protein sequence: CASSLLLAGGPITANEQFF.